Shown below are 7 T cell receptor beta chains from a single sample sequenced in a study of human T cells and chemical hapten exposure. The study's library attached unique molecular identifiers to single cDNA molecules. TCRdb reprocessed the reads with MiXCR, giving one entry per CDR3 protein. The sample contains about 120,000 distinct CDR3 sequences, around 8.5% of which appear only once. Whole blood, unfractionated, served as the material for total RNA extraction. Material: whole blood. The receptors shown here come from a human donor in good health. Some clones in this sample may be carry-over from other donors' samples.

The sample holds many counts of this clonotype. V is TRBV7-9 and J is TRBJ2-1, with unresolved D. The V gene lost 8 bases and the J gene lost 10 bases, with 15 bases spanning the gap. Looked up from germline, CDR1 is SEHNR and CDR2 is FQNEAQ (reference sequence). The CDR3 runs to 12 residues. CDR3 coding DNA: TGTGCCAGCGGATATTCGGTGGGCGAGCAGTTCTTC. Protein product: CASGYSVGEQFF. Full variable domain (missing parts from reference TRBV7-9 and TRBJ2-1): DTGVSQNPRHKITKRGQNVTFRCDPISEHNRLYWYRQTLGQGPEFLTYFQNEAQLEKSRLLSDRFSAERPKGSFSTLEIQRTEQGDSAMYLCASGYSVGEQFFGPGTRLTVL.

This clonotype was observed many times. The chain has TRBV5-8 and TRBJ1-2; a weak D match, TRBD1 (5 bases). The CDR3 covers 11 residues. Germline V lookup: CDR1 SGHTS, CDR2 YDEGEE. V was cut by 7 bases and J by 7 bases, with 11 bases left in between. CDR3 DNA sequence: TGTGCCAGCCGTGGGGACGGTGGCTACACCTTC. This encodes CASRGDGGYTF.

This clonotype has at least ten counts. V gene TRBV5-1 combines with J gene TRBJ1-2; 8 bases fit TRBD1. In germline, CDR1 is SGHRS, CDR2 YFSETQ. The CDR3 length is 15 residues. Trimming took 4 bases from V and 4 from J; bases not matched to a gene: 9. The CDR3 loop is CASSTVTGGGYGYTF. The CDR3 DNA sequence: TGCGCCAGCAGCACGGTTACAGGGGGTGGCTATGGCTACACCTTC.

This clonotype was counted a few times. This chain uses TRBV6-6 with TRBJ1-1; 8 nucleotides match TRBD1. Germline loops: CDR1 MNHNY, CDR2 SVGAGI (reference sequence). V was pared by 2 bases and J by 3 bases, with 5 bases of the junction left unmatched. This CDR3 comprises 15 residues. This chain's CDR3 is CASSYTKQGDTEAFF. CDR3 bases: TGTGCCAGCAGTTACACCAAACAGGGGGACACTGAAGCTTTCTTT.

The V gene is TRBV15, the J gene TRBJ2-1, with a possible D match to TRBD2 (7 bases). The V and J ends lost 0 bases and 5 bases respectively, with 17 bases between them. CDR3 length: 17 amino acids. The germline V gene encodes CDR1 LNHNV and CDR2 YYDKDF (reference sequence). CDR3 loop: CATSRDRGGPGHNEQFF. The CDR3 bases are TGTGCCACCAGCAGAGATAGGGGGGGCCCGGGGCACAATGAGCAGTTCTTC.

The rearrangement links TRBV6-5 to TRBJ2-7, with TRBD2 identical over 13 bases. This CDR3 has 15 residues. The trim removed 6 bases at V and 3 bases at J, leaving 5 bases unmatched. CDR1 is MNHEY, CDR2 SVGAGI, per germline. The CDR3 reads CASRPGTSGVYEQYF. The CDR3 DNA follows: TGTGCCAGCAGACCCGGGACTAGCGGGGTCTACGAGCAGTACTTC.

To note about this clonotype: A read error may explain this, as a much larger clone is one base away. CDR3 sequence: CASNIGKVPETQYF. The CDR3, as DNA: TGTGCCAGCAATATAGGGAAAGTCCCGGAGACCCAGTACTTC. The chain combines TRBV6-5 with TRBJ2-5, with no clear D. Trimming took 7 bases from V and 5 from J, leaving 17 bases between them. The CDR3 extends over 14 amino acids. Germline CDR1 reads MNHEY; CDR2 reads SVGAGI.